The 25 T cell receptor beta chains reported below all come from one sample, sequenced in a study of T cells after posttransplantation cyclophosphamide. Sequencing used immunoSEQ multiplex PCR; TCRdb keeps in-frame clones, though not all of them. This sample carries around 34,000 clones, none of them present only once. The specimen was PBMCs. These receptors were obtained from a man over 45 in good health, CMV-negative, and a related stem cell transplant donor.

This clone was detected ten times or more. The gene calls are TRBV19 and TRBJ1-5; TRBD1 aligns across 8 bases. CDR1 is LNHDA and CDR2 is SQIVND in the germline V gene (reference sequence). The CDR3 contains 14 residues. V dropped 5 bases and J dropped 3; count of bases not matched to a gene: 3. CDR3 loop: CASSLTGVNQPQHF. CDR3 DNA sequence: TGTGCCAGTAGTTTGACAGGGGTCAATCAGCCCCAGCATTTT.

This clone came up many times. The V gene is TRBV14, the J gene TRBJ2-1, with TRBD2 matching 7 bases. The CDR3 sequence is 14 residues long. The J segment lost 12 bases and the V segment lost 0 bases, leaving 8 bases of the junction unmatched. Germline assignment: CDR1 SGHDN and CDR2 FVKESK. The CDR3 DNA follows: TGTGCCAGCAGCCAAGAAAGATGGGGGGGACTGCAGTTCTTC. Translating gives CASSQERWGGLQFF.

This clone was recorded at least ten times. The limits of the CDR3 on the DNA are not certain, so only TCRdb's listed CDR3 is given. The chain employs TRBV21-1 and TRBJ1-2; the table's D call, TRBD1, was not checked against the DNA. TRBV21-1 is reported as a pseudogene. The CDR3 is 14 amino acids in total, end residues counted. The CDR3 sequence: CASTFGTGTDGYTF.

This clone was recorded many times. V usage is TRBV2 and J usage is TRBJ2-3, with 10 nucleotides matching TRBD2. The ends lost 3 bases at V and 5 bases at J; junction bases unmatched: 8. The CDR3 runs 16 residues. Germline V CDR1 and CDR2: SNHLY, FYNNEI. As DNA, the CDR3 is TGTGCCAGCAGTGAGCTGGCTAGCGGGAGCGGAGATACGCAGTATTTT. This sequence encodes CASSELASGSGDTQYF.

In this sample, this clone turned up many times. The chain joins TRBV6-5 to TRBJ2-2; 7 bases fit TRBD2. Germline CDR1 MNHEY, CDR2 SVGAGI. J lost 5 bases, V lost 11 bases, and 5 bases had no gene match. The CDR3 consists of 12 residues. The CDR3 bases are TGTGCCGTCAAGGGAGGGACCGGGGAGCTGTTTTTT. Its translation is CAVKGGTGELFF.

Ten or more counts support this clone. The chain joins TRBV7-3 to TRBJ1-6; D might be TRBD1 (6 bases). V dropped 2 bases and J dropped 5 bases, with 13 bases sitting between them. Per the germline V gene, CDR1 is SGHTA and CDR2 is FQGTGA. The CDR3 spans 16 residues. The chain's CDR3 is CASSLDTGTNNSPLHF. CDR3 bases: TGTGCCAGCAGCTTAGATACCGGGACAAATAATTCACCCCTCCACTTT.

This clone was counted at least ten times. This chain uses TRBV11-3 with TRBJ2-2; TRBD2 is a possible D gene (5 bases). Trimming shortened V by 3 bases and J by 3 bases, and 11 bases separated the two germline ends. The CDR3 loop spans 15 amino acids. Germline CDR1 is SGHNT and CDR2 is YENEEA. The CDR3 DNA is TGTGCCAGCAGCTTCCCTAGCTGGCACACCGGGGAGCTGTTTTTT. It specifies CASSFPSWHTGELFF.

This clone was detected ten times or more. The gene calls are TRBV19 and TRBJ2-1; D unresolved. V shed 6 bases and J shed 9 bases, with 9 bases lying between them. CDR1 is LNHDA and CDR2 is SQIVND in the germline V gene (reference sequence). The CDR3 length is 11 residues. The chain's CDR3 is CASSPDTEQFF. The CDR3 DNA reads TGTGCCAGTAGCCCAGACACTGAGCAGTTCTTC.

This clone was counted a few times. The chain couples TRBV4-1 to TRBJ1-6; D may be TRBD1 (6 bases). The germline CDR1 and CDR2 sequences are MGHRA and YSYEKL. V lost 2 bases to trimming and J lost 7 bases, with 15 bases between them. This CDR3 contains 16 residues. Written as DNA, the CDR3 is TGCGCCAGCAGCCAATTAATAGGACAGAGAAATTCACCCCTCCACTTT. It specifies CASSQLIGQRNSPLHF.

This clone was counted ten times or more. The rearrangement links TRBV18 to TRBJ2-3; D might be TRBD1 (6 bases). V shed 5 bases and J shed 1 base, with 13 bases lying between them. CDR1 and CDR2 (germline): KGHSH, LQKENI. The CDR3 is 15 amino acids. The CDR3 nucleotides are TGTGCCAGCTCAGAATCACAGGGAGGCACAGATACGCAGTATTTT. Protein: CASSESQGGTDTQYF.

This clone has at least ten counts. The CDR3: CASSVEGGYGQPQHF. DNA of the CDR3: TGTGCCAGCAGCGTAGAGGGCGGGTATGGTCAGCCCCAGCATTTT. The gene calls are TRBV9 and TRBJ1-5; D remains ambiguous. This CDR3 comprises 15 residues. The germline V and J ends were trimmed by 0 bases and 6 bases, with 13 bases remaining between them. Looked up from germline, CDR1 is SGDLS and CDR2 is YYNGEE.

Ten or more counts support this clone. The chain joins TRBV6-1 to TRBJ2-7, with a tentative D call TRBD1 (5 bases). This CDR3 region has 14 residues. Trimming stripped 7 bases from V and 0 bases from J, with 13 bases between. Germline-derived CDR1 and CDR2 are MNHNS and SASEGT. This chain's CDR3 is CASTTDRNSYEQYF. CDR3 nucleotides: TGTGCCAGCACCACAGACAGAAACTCCTACGAGCAGTACTTC.

In its sample, this clone was seen many times. CDR3 amino acids: CASSEEEGQGAWYGYTF. The CDR3, as DNA: TGTGCCAGCAGTGAAGAGGAGGGACAGGGGGCCTGGTATGGCTACACCTTC. V gene TRBV2 combines with J gene TRBJ1-2; 12 bases map to TRBD1. The germline V gene has CDR1 SNHLY and CDR2 FYNNEI. V was clipped by 1 base and J by 5 bases; unmatched bases: 8. The CDR3 runs 17 residues.

This clone was recorded at least ten times. The chain employs TRBV6-6 and TRBJ2-1, with TRBD2 matching 11 bases. The CDR3 is 15 residues long. Per the germline V gene, CDR1 is MNHNY and CDR2 is SVGAGI (reference sequence). J was trimmed by 4 bases and V by 4 bases; bases with no gene match: 3. CDR3 in DNA: TGTGCCAGCAGTTCGGGACTAGCGGATTACAATGAGCAGTTCTTC. Encoded protein: CASSSGLADYNEQFF.

Many counts were recorded for this clone. J is TRBJ1-1 and V is TRBV10-1; TRBD1 matches 8 bases. Trimming at V came to 9 bases and at J to 11 bases, leaving 8 bases not matched to a gene. CDR1 and CDR2 from the germline V gene are WNHNN and SYGVQD (reference sequence). This CDR3 comprises 11 residues. As DNA, the CDR3 is TGCGCCAGTGGGACAGGAAATCTGGCTTTCTTT. Protein: CASGTGNLAFF.

This clone showed up many times. Written as DNA, the CDR3 is TGTGCCTGGACCCTCGGTAGAGCTGGAGGCGAGCAGTACTTC. This translates into CAWTLGRAGGEQYF. The chain links TRBV30 to TRBJ2-7; possible D gene TRBD2, 5 bases. The CDR3 consists of 14 residues. Germline CDR1 reads GTSNPN; CDR2 reads SVGIG (reference sequence). With 4 bases removed from V and 6 bases from J, the gap between germline ends came to 19 bases.

This clone was seen repeatedly, ten times or more. Other DNA sequences in this sample translate to the same CDR3. This rearrangement joins TRBV7-3 to TRBJ1-1, with D possibly TRBD1 on 6 matching bases. CDR1 is SGHTA and CDR2 is FQGTGA in the germline V gene. Trimming removed 0 bases at V and 4 bases at J, with 6 bases between. The CDR3 extends over 13 amino acids. CDR3: CASSLTGGTEAFF. The CDR3 bases are TGTGCCAGCAGCTTAACAGGGGGCACTGAAGCTTTCTTT. Filled out from reference TRBV7-3 and TRBJ1-1, the complete variable domain reads GAGVSQTPSNKVTEKGKYVELRCDPISGHTALYWYRQSLGQGPEFLIYFQGTGAADDSGLPNDRFFAVRPEGSVSTLKIQRTERGDSAVYLCASSLTGGTEAFFGQGTRLTVV.

The sample holds many counts of this clone. This chain uses TRBV10-3 with TRBJ1-6; 7 bases match TRBD1. CDR1 and CDR2 from the germline V gene are ENHRY and SYGVKD. The CDR3 has 12 amino acids. J lost 6 bases, V lost 8 bases, and 1 base had no gene match. Here the CDR3 reads CAIGQANSPLHF. CDR3 DNA sequence: TGTGCCATCGGACAGGCTAATTCACCCCTCCACTTT.

The chain uses TRBV7-2 and TRBJ2-3; no definite D call. This CDR3 is 13 amino acids long. V shed 2 bases and J shed 4 bases, with 7 bases lying between them. The germline gives CDR1 SGHTA, CDR2 FQGNSA. The CDR3 bases are TGTGCCAGCAGCTTAAACGGAGCAGATACGCAGTATTTT. Protein sequence: CASSLNGADTQYF.

This clone was detected ten times or more. The chain uses TRBV18 and TRBJ1-5; 9 nucleotides align to TRBD1. Per the germline V gene, CDR1 is KGHSH and CDR2 is LQKENI. CDR3 length: 15 residues. V gave up 3 bases and J gave up 4 bases; unmatched junction bases: 4. CDR3 DNA: TGTGCCAGCTCACCGGGGACAGGGAGAAATCAGCCCCAGCATTTT. This sequence encodes CASSPGTGRNQPQHF.

This clone was found many times. The CDR3, as DNA: TGTGCCAGCTCACGCGGGACTACCTCAGAGACCCAGTACTTC. It encodes CASSRGTTSETQYF. This chain uses TRBV18 with TRBJ2-5; 7 positions agree with TRBD2. Germline loops: CDR1 KGHSH, CDR2 LQKENI. Trimming took 4 bases from V and 4 from J; bases not matched to a gene: 6. The CDR3 is 14 amino acids.

This clone was observed many times. V is TRBV7-2 and J is TRBJ1-6; D gene unclear. The CDR3 spans 16 residues. The germline V gene encodes CDR1 SGHTA and CDR2 FQGNSA. The V end lost 5 bases, the J end lost 3 bases, and 14 bases lay between the germline ends. The CDR3 coding sequence is TGTGCCAGCAGCCCCAACGGCCGGGGCTATAATTCACCCCTCCACTTT. Protein product: CASSPNGRGYNSPLHF.

This clone has ten or more counts. The chain has TRBV19 and TRBJ1-2, with 8 bases that match TRBD1. This CDR3 spans 13 amino acids. The V gene end was trimmed by 5 bases and the J gene end by 10 bases; junction bases not matched to a gene: 9. From germline, CDR1 is LNHDA and CDR2 SQIVND (reference sequence). CDR3 in amino acids: CASSLRDRSSYTF. Here the CDR3 DNA reads TGTGCCAGTAGTCTCCGGGACAGGTCATCCTACACCTTC.

In its sample, this clone was seen many times. The V gene is TRBV5-1, the J gene TRBJ2-1; D is uncertain. Trimming took off 0 bases at V and 8 bases at J, with 6 bases between the two ends. This CDR3 has 12 amino acids. CDR1 SGHRS and CDR2 YFSETQ come from the germline V gene. The CDR3 nucleotides read TGCGCCAGCAGCTTGGCCGCGGATGAGCAGTTCTTC. Translating gives CASSLAADEQFF.

This clone was counted at least ten times. The rearrangement uses TRBV18 and TRBJ1-4, with 8 bases identical to TRBD1. The V segment lost 6 bases and the J segment 3 bases; nucleotides outside the gene matches: 6. CDR3 size: 15 residues. CDR1 and CDR2 from the germline V gene are KGHSH and LQKENI. The CDR3 protein is CASSRTGNPNEKLFF. CDR3 nucleotide sequence: TGTGCCAGCTCCCGGACAGGGAACCCTAATGAAAAACTGTTTTTT.